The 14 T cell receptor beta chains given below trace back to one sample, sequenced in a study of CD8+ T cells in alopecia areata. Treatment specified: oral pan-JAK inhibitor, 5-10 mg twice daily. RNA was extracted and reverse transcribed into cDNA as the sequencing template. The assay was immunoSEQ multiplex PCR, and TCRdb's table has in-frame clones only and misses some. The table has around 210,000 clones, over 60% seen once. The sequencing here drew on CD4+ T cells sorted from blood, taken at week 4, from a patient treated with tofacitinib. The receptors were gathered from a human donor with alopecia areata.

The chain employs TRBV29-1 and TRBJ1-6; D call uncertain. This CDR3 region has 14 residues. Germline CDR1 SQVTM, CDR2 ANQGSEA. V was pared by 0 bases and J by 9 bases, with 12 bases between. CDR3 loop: CSVEDFTRGSPLHF. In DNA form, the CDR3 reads TGCAGCGTTGAAGATTTTACCCGGGGTTCACCCCTCCACTTT.

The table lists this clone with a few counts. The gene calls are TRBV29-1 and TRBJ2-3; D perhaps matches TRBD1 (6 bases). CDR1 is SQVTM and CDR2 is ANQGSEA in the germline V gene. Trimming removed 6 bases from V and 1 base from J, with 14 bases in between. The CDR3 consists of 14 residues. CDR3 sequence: CSVEDSYRTDTQYF. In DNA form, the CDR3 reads TGCAGCGTCGAGGACAGTTACCGCACAGATACGCAGTATTTT.

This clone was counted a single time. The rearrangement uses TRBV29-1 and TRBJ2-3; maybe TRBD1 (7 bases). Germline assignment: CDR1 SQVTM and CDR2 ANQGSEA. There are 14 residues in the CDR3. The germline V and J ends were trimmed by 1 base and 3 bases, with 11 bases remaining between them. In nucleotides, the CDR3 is TGCAGCGTTGAAGCGCCAGGGGGGACAGATACGCAGTATTTT. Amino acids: CSVEAPGGTDTQYF.

The CDR3 region has the DNA TGTGCCTGGAGTGTAGTAGGGGGCGAGCAGTACTTC. It translates to CAWSVVGGEQYF. The J gene is TRBJ2-7, the V gene TRBV30; tentatively, D is TRBD1 (6 bases). CDR1 is GTSNPN and CDR2 is SVGIG in the germline V gene (reference sequence). Trimming pared 0 bases from V and 6 bases from J, leaving 9 bases between. The CDR3 spans 12 residues.

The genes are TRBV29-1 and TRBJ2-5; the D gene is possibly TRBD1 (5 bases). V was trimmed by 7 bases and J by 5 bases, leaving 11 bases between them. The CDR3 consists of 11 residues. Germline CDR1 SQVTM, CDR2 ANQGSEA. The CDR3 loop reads CSAQGLETQYF. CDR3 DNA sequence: TGCAGCGCCCAGGGCCTGGAGACCCAGTACTTC. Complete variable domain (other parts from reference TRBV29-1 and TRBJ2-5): SAVISQKPSRDICQRGTSLTIQCQVDSQVTMMFWYRQQPGQSLTLIATANQGSEATYESGFVIDKFPISRPNLTFSTLTVSNMSPEDSSIYLCSAQGLETQYFGPGTRLLVL.

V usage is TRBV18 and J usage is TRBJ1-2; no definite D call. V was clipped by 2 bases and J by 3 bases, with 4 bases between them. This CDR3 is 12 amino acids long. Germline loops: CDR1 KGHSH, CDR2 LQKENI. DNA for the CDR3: TGTGCCAGCTCACCAGGGGACTATGGCTACACCTTC. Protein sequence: CASSPGDYGYTF.

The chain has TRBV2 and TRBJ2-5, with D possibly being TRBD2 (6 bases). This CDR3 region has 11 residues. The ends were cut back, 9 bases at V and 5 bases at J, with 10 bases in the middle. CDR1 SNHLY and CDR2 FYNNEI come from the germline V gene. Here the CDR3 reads CASGLTETQYF. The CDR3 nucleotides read TGTGCCAGTGGACTAACGGAGACCCAGTACTTC.

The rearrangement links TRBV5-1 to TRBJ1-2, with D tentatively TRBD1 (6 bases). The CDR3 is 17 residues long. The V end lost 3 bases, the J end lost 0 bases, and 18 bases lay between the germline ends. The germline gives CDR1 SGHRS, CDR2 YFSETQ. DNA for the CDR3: TGCGCCAGCAGCTGGAACCCCGGACAGATATCTAACTATGGCTACACCTTC. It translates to CASSWNPGQISNYGYTF.

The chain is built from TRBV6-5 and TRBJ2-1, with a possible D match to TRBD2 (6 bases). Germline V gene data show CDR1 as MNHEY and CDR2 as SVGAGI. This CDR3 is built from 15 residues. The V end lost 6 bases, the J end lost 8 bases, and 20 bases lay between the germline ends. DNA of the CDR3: TGTGCCAGCAGCGACGGGAGCGTTGGGAGCGATGAGCAGTTCTTC. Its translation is CASSDGSVGSDEQFF.

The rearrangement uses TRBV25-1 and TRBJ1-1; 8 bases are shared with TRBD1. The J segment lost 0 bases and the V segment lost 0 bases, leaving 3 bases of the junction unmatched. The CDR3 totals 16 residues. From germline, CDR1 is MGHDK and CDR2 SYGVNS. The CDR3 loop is CASSEYEDRVNTEAFF. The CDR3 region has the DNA TGTGCCAGCAGTGAATATGAGGACAGGGTGAACACTGAAGCTTTCTTT. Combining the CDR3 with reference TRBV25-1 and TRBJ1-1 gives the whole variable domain EADIYQTPRYLVIGTGKKITLECSQTMGHDKMYWYQQDPGMELHLIHYSYGVNSTEKGDLSSESTVSRIRTEHFPLTLESARPSHTSQYLCASSEYEDRVNTEAFFGQGTRLTVV.

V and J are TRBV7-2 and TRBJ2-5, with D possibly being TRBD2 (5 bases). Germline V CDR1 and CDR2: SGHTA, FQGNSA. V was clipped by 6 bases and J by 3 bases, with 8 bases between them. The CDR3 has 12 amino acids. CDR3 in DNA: TGTGCCAGCAGACTGGGAGAAGAGACCCAGTACTTC. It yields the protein CASRLGEETQYF.

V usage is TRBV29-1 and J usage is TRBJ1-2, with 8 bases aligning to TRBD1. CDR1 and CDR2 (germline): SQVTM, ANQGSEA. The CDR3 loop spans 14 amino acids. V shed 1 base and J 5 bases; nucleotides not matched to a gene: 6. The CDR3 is CSVEGPWTGYGYTF. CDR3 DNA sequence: TGCAGCGTTGAAGGCCCCTGGACAGGGTATGGCTACACCTTC.

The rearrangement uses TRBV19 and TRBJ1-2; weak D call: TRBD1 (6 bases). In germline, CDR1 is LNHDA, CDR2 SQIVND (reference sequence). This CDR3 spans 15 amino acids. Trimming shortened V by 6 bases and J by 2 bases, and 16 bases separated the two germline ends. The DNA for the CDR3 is TGTGCCAGTAGGACGAGGGGGAGCGGCAACTATGGCTACACCTTC. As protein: CASRTRGSGNYGYTF.

In DNA, the CDR3 is TGTGCCAGCAGCTCCTACAGGGCCTACGAGCAGTACTTC. Protein product: CASSSYRAYEQYF. The gene calls are TRBV7-2 and TRBJ2-7; D may be TRBD1 (6 bases). Germline CDR1 SGHTA, CDR2 FQGNSA. V was pared by 4 bases and J by 2 bases, with 9 bases between. CDR3 length: 13 residues.